Listed here are 16 T cell receptor beta chains from one sample, sequenced in a study of cytotoxic CD8 clonotypes in ibrutinib-treated CLL. Only in-frame clones appear in the TCRdb table, and some are missing; sequencing was by immunoSEQ multiplex PCR. The repertoire holds approximately 100,000 clones, with about 50% as singletons. Sample: PBMCs, taken after 24 months of ibrutinib treatment. The receptors derive from a human donor with chronic lymphocytic leukemia.

The chain has TRBV7-2 and TRBJ2-4; no clear D. V lost 2 bases, J lost 8 bases, and 7 bases lay in between. This CDR3 region has 12 residues. Germline V CDR1 and CDR2: SGHTA, FQGNSA. The CDR3 DNA reads TGTGCCAGCAGCTTAATGGTCGACATTCAGTACTTC. As protein: CASSLMVDIQYF.

The chain has TRBV5-4 and TRBJ2-3; 11 nucleotides agree with TRBD1. The CDR3 covers 18 residues. The ends lost 4 bases at V and 7 bases at J; junction bases unmatched: 17. Germline values: CDR1 SGHNT, CDR2 YYREEE (reference sequence). CDR3 coding DNA: TGTGCCAGCAGCACCCGGGACAGGGGGGTTGACCTCCCCCATACGCAGTATTTT. Its translation: CASSTRDRGVDLPHTQYF.

This clone was found a few times. The CDR3 is CSVEASGGLDTQYF. The DNA of the CDR3 is TGCAGCGTTGAAGCGAGCGGGGGTTTAGATACGCAGTATTTT. This chain uses TRBV29-1 with TRBJ2-3, with TRBD2 identical over 8 bases. CDR1 and CDR2 from the germline V gene are SQVTM and ANQGSEA. The CDR3 consists of 14 residues. Trimming removed 1 base from V and 5 bases from J; junction bases left unmatched: 5.

The rearrangement links TRBV9 to TRBJ2-5; no firm D call. This CDR3 has 13 residues. Germline V gene lookup returns CDR1 SGDLS and CDR2 YYNGEE. V was trimmed by 3 bases and J by 2 bases, leaving 8 bases between them. The CDR3 sequence is CASSAGLQETQYF. CDR3 nucleotides: TGTGCCAGCAGCGCCGGGCTTCAAGAGACCCAGTACTTC.

Concerning this clone: The identical CDR3 is also encoded by other nucleotide sequences in the sample. The chain is built from TRBV11-3 and TRBJ2-3; D is ambiguous. V gave up 2 bases and J gave up 0 bases, with 6 bases separating them. Germline V gene sequence: CDR1 SGHNT, CDR2 YENEEA. This CDR3 region has 14 residues. The CDR3: CASSLTSSTDTQYF. The CDR3 bases are TGTGCCAGCAGCTTAACGTCTAGCACAGATACGCAGTATTTT.

The J gene is TRBJ2-5, the V gene TRBV21-1; the D call in the table, TRBD2, was not verified against the DNA. TRBV21-1 constitutes a pseudogene. CDR3 size: 15 residues. CDR3 amino acids: CASSKGTSGGETQYF. As DNA, the CDR3 is TGTGCCAGCAGCAAGGGAACTAGCGGGGGGGAGACCCAGTACTTC.

A single count supports this clone. The chain joins TRBV27 to TRBJ2-5; D possibly corresponds to TRBD2 (5 bases). Trimming shortened V by 5 bases and J by 5 bases, and 12 bases separated the two germline ends. The CDR3 is made up of 13 amino acids. CDR1 is MNHEY, CDR2 SMNVEV, per germline (reference sequence). The CDR3 protein is CASSRRTGETQYF. The CDR3 DNA reads as TGTGCCAGCAGTCGTAGGACGGGGGAGACCCAGTACTTC.

The CDR3 loop is CSATTEYEQFF. As DNA, the CDR3 is TGCAGTGCTACCACAGAATATGAGCAGTTCTTC. The gene calls are TRBV20-1 and TRBJ2-1; D is uncertain. Between the trimmed V and J ends, which lost 4 bases and 8 bases, there was a span of 9 bases. The CDR3 totals 11 residues. Germline V gene sequence: CDR1 DFQATT, CDR2 SNEGSKA (reference sequence).

The rearrangement links TRBV30 to TRBJ2-7; D might be TRBD1 (5 bases). Looked up from germline, CDR1 is GTSNPN and CDR2 is SVGIG (reference sequence). V dropped 3 bases and J dropped 6 bases, with 9 bases sitting between them. This CDR3 has 11 amino acids. This CDR3 is CAWRAGIEQYF. As DNA, the CDR3 is TGTGCCTGGAGAGCAGGGATCGAGCAGTACTTC.

The V gene is TRBV13, the J gene TRBJ1-1, with D tentatively TRBD1 (6 bases). The ends were cut back, 3 bases at V and 5 bases at J, with 16 bases in the middle. This CDR3 has 15 residues. CDR1 and CDR2 from the germline V gene are PRHDT and FYEKMQ (reference sequence). DNA for the CDR3: TGTGCCAGCAGCTTTCCTATAGGGGGTAGTACTGAAGCTTTCTTT. Translating it yields CASSFPIGGSTEAFF.

This clone occurred a few times. The V call is TRBV9, the J call TRBJ2-1; no clear D gene. The CDR3 runs to 13 residues. The V end lost 2 bases, the J end lost 7 bases, and 10 bases lay between the germline ends. Germline values: CDR1 SGDLS, CDR2 YYNGEE. For the CDR3, the DNA is TGTGCCAGCAGCGTGAATGTAGTTAATGAGCAGTTCTTC. Translation gives CASSVNVVNEQFF.

CDR3 protein: CASSSPGQGDNSPLHF. CDR3 sequence (DNA): TGTGCCAGCAGTTCACCCGGGCAGGGTGATAATTCACCCCTCCACTTT. The chain couples TRBV28 to TRBJ1-6, with a possible D match to TRBD1 (5 bases). The CDR3 runs 16 residues. V was cut by 4 bases and J by 5 bases, with 15 bases left in between. Germline loops: CDR1 MDHEN, CDR2 SYDVKM.

The chain links TRBV7-9 to TRBJ2-6, with D unresolved. Germline values: CDR1 SEHNR, CDR2 FQNEAQ (reference sequence). Trimming pared 7 bases from V and 2 bases from J, leaving 12 bases between. CDR3 size: 15 residues. The CDR3 bases are TGTGCCAGCACCCAGGAGTACCCTGGGGCCAACGTCCTGACTTTC. Its translation is CASTQEYPGANVLTF.

V gene TRBV30 combines with J gene TRBJ1-1, with D unresolved. The CDR3 loop spans 14 amino acids. Germline V CDR1 and CDR2: GTSNPN, SVGIG (reference sequence). V was shortened by 2 bases and J by 1 base, with 11 bases between the two germline ends. CDR3 sequence reads: CAWSFSGRNTEAFF. As DNA, the CDR3 is TGTGCCTGGAGTTTTTCCGGGCGGAACACTGAAGCTTTCTTT.

A few counts support this clone. The chain recombines TRBV29-1 with TRBJ2-3, with 8 bases that match TRBD2. CDR1 and CDR2 from the germline V gene are SQVTM and ANQGSEA. J lost 5 bases, V lost 2 bases, and 6 bases had no gene match. The CDR3 length is 14 residues. The CDR3 reads CSVEPGLEKDTQYF. Written as DNA, the CDR3 is TGCAGCGTTGAACCGGGACTAGAGAAAGATACGCAGTATTTT.

The rearrangement uses TRBV25-1 and TRBJ2-1; 8 nucleotides agree with TRBD2. Germline CDR1 reads MGHDK; CDR2 reads SYGVNS. V was pared by 6 bases and J by 4 bases, with 2 bases of the junction left unmatched. CDR3 length: 13 residues. CDR3 in amino acids: CASRTSEYNEQFF. CDR3 sequence (DNA): TGTGCCAGCAGGACTAGCGAGTACAATGAGCAGTTCTTC.